The entry below gives a single T cell receptor beta chain sequence along with its context. Its target is unknown. Deletions cut 4 bases from V and 2 bases from J, with 14 bases between. Germline V gene data show CDR1 as MGHRA and CDR2 as YSYEKL. CDR3 length: 15 amino acids. The data stem from a study of vaccination and CD4 T cells after COVID-19. About the research overall: The stimulus for the cells was overlapping spike peptides derived from SARS-CoV-2, HCoV-NL63, HCoV-OC43 and HCoV-229E.

The Oncomine TCR Beta short-read assay sequenced DNA from cultured CD4+ T cells. MiXCR, applied by TCRdb to the PCR reads, yields one record per CDR3 protein. The sample carries over 20,000 distinct CDR3 sequences, roughly 45% recorded once. Treatment here: 10-day PBMC culture with coronavirus spike peptide pools or control peptides (ViraFEST assay). The receptor was derived from a human donor who had recovered from COVID-19. Sequencing was carried out using CD4+ T cells from blood, cultured in vitro. The J gene is TRBJ1-1, the V gene TRBV4-1; D uncertain. The CDR3 DNA reads as TGCGCCAGCAGCCGCCTTTGGGAACTAAACACTGAAGCTTTCTTT. Residues: CASSRLWELNTEAFF.